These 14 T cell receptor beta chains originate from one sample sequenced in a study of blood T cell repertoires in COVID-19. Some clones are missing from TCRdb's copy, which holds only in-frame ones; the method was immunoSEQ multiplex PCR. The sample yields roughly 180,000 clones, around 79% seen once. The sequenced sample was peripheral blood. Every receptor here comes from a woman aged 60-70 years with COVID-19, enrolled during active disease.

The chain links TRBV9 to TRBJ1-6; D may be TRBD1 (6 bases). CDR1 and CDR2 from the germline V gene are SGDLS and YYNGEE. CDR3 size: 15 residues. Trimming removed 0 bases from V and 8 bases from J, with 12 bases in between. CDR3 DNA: TGTGCCAGCAGCGTAGGTCCCCCAGGGGATTCACCCCTCCACTTT. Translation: CASSVGPPGDSPLHF.

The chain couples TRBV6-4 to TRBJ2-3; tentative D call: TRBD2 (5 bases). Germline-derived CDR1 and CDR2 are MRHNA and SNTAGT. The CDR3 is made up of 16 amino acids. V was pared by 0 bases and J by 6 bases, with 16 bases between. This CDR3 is CASSDSPLGERDTQYF. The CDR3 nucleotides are TGTGCCAGCAGTGACTCGCCTCTGGGAGAACGGGATACGCAGTATTTT.

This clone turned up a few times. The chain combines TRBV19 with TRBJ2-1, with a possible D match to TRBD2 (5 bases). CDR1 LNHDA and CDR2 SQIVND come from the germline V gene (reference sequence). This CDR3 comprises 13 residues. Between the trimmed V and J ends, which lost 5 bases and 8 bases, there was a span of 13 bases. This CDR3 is CASSRADGDEQFF. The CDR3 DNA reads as TGTGCCAGTAGTCGGGCAGACGGGGATGAGCAGTTCTTC. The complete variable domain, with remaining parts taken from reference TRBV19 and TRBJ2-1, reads DGGITQSPKYLFRKEGQNVTLSCEQNLNHDAMYWYRQDPGQGLRLIYYSQIVNDFQKGDIAEGYSVSREKKESFPLTVTSAQKNPTAFYLCASSRADGDEQFFGPGTRLTVL.

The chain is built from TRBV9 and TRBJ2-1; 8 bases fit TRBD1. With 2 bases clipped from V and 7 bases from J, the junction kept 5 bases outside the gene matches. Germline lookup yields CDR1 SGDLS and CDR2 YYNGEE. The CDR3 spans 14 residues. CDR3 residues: CASSVAGGWNEQFF. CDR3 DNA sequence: TGTGCCAGCAGCGTCGCAGGGGGCTGGAATGAGCAGTTCTTC.

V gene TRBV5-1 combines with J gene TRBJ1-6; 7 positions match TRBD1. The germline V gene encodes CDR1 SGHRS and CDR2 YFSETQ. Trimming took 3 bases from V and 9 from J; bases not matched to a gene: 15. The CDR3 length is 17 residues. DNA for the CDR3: TGCGCCAGCAGCTCGCGTGCTACGACAGGGATGGGTTCACCCCTCCACTTT. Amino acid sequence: CASSSRATTGMGSPLHF.

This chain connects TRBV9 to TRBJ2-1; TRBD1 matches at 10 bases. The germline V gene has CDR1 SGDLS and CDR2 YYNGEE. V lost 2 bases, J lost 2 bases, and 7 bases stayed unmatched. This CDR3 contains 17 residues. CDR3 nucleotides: TGTGCCAGCAGCGTGGCCACGACAGGGGGCGCCTACAATGAGCAGTTCTTC. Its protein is CASSVATTGGAYNEQFF. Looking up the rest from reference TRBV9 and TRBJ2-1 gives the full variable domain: DSGVTQTPKHLITATGQRVTLRCSPRSGDLSVYWYQQSLDQGLQFLIQYYNGEERAKGNILERFSAQQFPDLHSELNLSSLELGDSALYFCASSVATTGGAYNEQFFGPGTRLTVL.

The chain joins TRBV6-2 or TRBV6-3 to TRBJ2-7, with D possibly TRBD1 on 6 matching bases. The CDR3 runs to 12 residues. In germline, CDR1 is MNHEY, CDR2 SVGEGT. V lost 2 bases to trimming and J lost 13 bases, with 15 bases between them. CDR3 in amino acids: CASSYVQGMEYF. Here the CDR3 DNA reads TGTGCCAGCAGTTACGTTCAGGGGATGGAATACTTC.

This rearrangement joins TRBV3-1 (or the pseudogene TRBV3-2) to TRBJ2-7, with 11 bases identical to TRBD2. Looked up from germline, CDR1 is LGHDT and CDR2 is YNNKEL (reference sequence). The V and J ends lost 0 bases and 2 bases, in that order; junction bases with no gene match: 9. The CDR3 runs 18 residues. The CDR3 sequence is CASSQDFGSSGRTYEQYF. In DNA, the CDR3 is TGTGCCAGCAGCCAAGATTTCGGGTCTAGCGGGAGGACCTACGAGCAGTACTTC.

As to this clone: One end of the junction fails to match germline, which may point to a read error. CDR3 bases: TGTGTCAGCGGCCGGGACAGCTACAATGAGCAGTTCTTC. Its protein product is CVSGRDSYNEQFF. V is TRBV9 and J is TRBJ2-1; 7 bases match TRBD1. The germline V gene has CDR1 SGDLS and CDR2 YYNGEE. This CDR3 has 13 amino acids.

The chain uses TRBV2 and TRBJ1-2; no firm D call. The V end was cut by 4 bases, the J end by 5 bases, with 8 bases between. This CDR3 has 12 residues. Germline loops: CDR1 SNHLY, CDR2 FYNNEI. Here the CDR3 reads CASSATGYGYTF. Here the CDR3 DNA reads TGTGCCAGCAGTGCCACGGGTTATGGCTACACCTTC.

The CDR3 coding sequence is TGTGCCAGCAGCCGGACCGGGACTAGGGGTTCCGTCGGGGAGCTGTTTTTT. Translating gives CASSRTGTRGSVGELFF. The V gene is TRBV4-2, the J gene TRBJ2-2, with 8 nucleotides matching TRBD2. CDR1 is LGHNA and CDR2 is YNFKEQ in the germline V gene. With 4 bases clipped from V and 7 bases from J, the junction kept 14 bases outside the gene matches. The CDR3 covers 17 residues.

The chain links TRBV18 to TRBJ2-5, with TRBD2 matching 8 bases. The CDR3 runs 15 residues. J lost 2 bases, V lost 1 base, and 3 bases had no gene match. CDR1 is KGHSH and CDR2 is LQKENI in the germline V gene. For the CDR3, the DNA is TGTGCCAGCTCACCACGGACGGGAGGGCAAGAGACCCAGTACTTC. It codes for CASSPRTGGQETQYF.

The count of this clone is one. This CDR3 reads CASSLGLVTDTQYF. DNA of the CDR3: TGTGCCAGCAGCTTGGGACTAGTAACAGATACGCAGTATTTT. This chain uses TRBV7-2 with TRBJ2-3; TRBD2 aligns across 8 bases. The CDR3 is made up of 14 amino acids. Unmatched junction bases numbered 2, after V lost 3 bases and J lost 3 bases. Germline V lookup: CDR1 SGHTA, CDR2 FQGNSA.

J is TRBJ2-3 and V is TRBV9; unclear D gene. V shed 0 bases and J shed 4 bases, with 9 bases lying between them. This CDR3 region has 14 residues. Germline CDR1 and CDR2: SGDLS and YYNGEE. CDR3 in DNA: TGTGCCAGCAGCGTAGGAATGGCTCCAGATACGCAGTATTTT. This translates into CASSVGMAPDTQYF. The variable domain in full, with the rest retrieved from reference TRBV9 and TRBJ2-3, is DSGVTQTPKHLITATGQRVTLRCSPRSGDLSVYWYQQSLDQGLQFLIQYYNGEERAKGNILERFSAQQFPDLHSELNLSSLELGDSALYFCASSVGMAPDTQYFGPGTRLTVL.